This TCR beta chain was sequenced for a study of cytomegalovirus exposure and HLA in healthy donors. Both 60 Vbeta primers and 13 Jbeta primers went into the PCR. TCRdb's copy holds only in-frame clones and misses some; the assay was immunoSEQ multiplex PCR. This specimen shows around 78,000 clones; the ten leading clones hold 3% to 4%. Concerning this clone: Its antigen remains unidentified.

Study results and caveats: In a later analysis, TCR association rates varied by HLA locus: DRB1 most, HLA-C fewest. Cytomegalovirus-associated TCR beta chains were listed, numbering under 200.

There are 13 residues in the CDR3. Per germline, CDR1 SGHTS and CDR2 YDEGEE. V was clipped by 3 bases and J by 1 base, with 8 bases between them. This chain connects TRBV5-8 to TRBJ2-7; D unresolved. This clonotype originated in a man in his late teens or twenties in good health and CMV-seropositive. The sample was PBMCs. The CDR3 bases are TGTGCCAGCAGCTCCTTAGCATCCTACGAGCAGTACTTC. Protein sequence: CASSSLASYEQYF.